Below are 24 T cell receptor beta chains sequenced from a single sample in a study of shared clonotypes between healthy human individuals. The table came from immunoSEQ multiplex PCR; TCRdb's copy has only in-frame clones and leaves some out. The sample comprises fewer than 1 million clones, about 96% of which are singletons, and around 0.25% rests with the top ten. Terminally differentiated effector memory CD45RA+ cells were excluded from the naive CD8 cells, which were CD45RO-negative and positively selected for CCR7. The sample taken for sequencing was naive CD8+ T cells sorted from blood. These receptor sequences come from a young man in good health.

V gene TRBV4-1 combines with J gene TRBJ1-5; D might be TRBD1 (5 bases). The germline V gene has CDR1 MGHRA and CDR2 YSYEKL. The CDR3 is 16 residues long. The ends were cut back, 1 base at V and 4 bases at J, with 14 bases in the middle. The CDR3 bases are TGCGCCAGCAGCCAAGTCCTCTTCGGGGGTAATCAGCCCCAGCATTTT. As protein: CASSQVLFGGNQPQHF.

The rearrangement joins TRBV27 to TRBJ1-2, with unresolved D. V lost 2 bases and J 6 bases, leaving 10 bases between the germline ends. The CDR3 extends over 13 amino acids. The germline V gene encodes CDR1 MNHEY and CDR2 SMNVEV (reference sequence). CDR3 nucleotides: TGTGCCAGCAGTTTAAATAGACTTCATGGCTACACCTTC. Encoded protein: CASSLNRLHGYTF.

CDR3 DNA sequence: TGCGCCAGCAGCCCCCGACTAGCGGAATCCTACGAGCAGTACTTC. It specifies CASSPRLAESYEQYF. The genes are TRBV4-1 and TRBJ2-7, with 9 bases lining up with TRBD2. Unmatched junction bases numbered 5, after V lost 4 bases and J lost 1 base. Per the germline V gene, CDR1 is MGHRA and CDR2 is YSYEKL. The CDR3 length is 15 residues.

This chain joins TRBV4-1 and TRBJ2-5, with TRBD2 matching over 7 bases. The CDR3 runs 16 residues. Losses at the gene ends were 1 base for V and 1 base for J; bases not matched to a gene: 6. The germline V gene has CDR1 MGHRA and CDR2 YSYEKL. CDR3 amino acids: CASSQGTGRSQETQYF. CDR3 coding DNA: TGCGCCAGCAGCCAAGGCACCGGGAGGTCCCAAGAGACCCAGTACTTC.

The rearrangement links TRBV28 to TRBJ2-3; D is possibly TRBD1 (5 bases). Per the germline V gene, CDR1 is MDHEN and CDR2 is SYDVKM. Trimming stripped 5 bases from V and 2 bases from J, with 20 bases between. CDR3 length: 17 amino acids. Here the CDR3 DNA reads TGTGCCAGCAGTCCACGGACGGCGACAGCTTTCACAGATACGCAGTATTTT. Amino acid sequence: CASSPRTATAFTDTQYF.

The chain recombines TRBV10-3 with TRBJ2-5, with D unclear. The CDR3 contains 14 residues. CDR1 ENHRY and CDR2 SYGVKD come from the germline V gene. Trimming removed 0 bases from V and 5 bases from J, with 10 bases in between. The CDR3 DNA is TGTGCCATCAGTGAGTCATCAGGACGGGAGACCCAGTACTTC. Encoded protein: CAISESSGRETQYF.

The chain carries TRBV30 and TRBJ2-1, with D possibly matching TRBD2 (6 bases). The V and J ends lost 1 base and 8 bases respectively, with 21 bases between them. CDR1 is GTSNPN and CDR2 is SVGIG in the germline V gene (reference sequence). The CDR3 contains 16 residues. The CDR3 region is CAWSGGIKRARDEQFF. The CDR3 region has the DNA TGTGCCTGGAGTGGGGGGATCAAGCGGGCAAGGGATGAGCAGTTCTTC.

The V call is TRBV12-2, the J call TRBJ2-7; no check of the table's D call, TRBD2, against the DNA was made. TRBV12-2 is noted as a pseudogene. The CDR3 runs to 21 residues. The CDR3 is CASRLLEGLAGEPMSLYEQYF. As DNA, the CDR3 is TGTGCAAGTCGCTTATTGGAGGGACTAGCGGGAGAACCAATGTCCCTCTACGAGCAGTACTTC.

The rearrangement uses TRBV7-2 and TRBJ2-1, with D perhaps TRBD2 (6 bases). CDR1 SGHTA and CDR2 FQGNSA come from the germline V gene. The V and J ends lost 2 bases and 2 bases respectively, with 13 bases between them. This CDR3 spans 16 amino acids. CDR3 nucleotide sequence: TGTGCCAGCAGCTTATTGCCGGGAGATACCTACAATGAGCAGTTCTTC. Protein: CASSLLPGDTYNEQFF.

The chain employs TRBV15 and TRBJ2-5; TRBD2 matches 13 bases. V was clipped by 4 bases and J by 2 bases; unmatched bases: 10. Germline V CDR1 and CDR2: LNHNV, YYDKDF (reference sequence). The CDR3 has 18 residues. The chain's CDR3 is CATSKTTGTSGEQETQYF. The DNA for the CDR3 is TGTGCCACCAGCAAGACAACCGGGACTAGCGGGGAACAAGAGACCCAGTACTTC.

The chain carries TRBV29-1 and TRBJ1-1; D is perhaps TRBD1 (6 bases). Germline CDR1 SQVTM, CDR2 ANQGSEA. Trimming pared 4 bases from V and 2 bases from J, leaving 11 bases between. The CDR3 consists of 13 residues. The CDR3 loop is CSVAGATNTEAFF. CDR3 coding DNA: TGCAGCGTTGCGGGGGCAACCAACACTGAAGCTTTCTTT.

V is TRBV7-9 and J is TRBJ2-7; the D gene is possibly TRBD1 (5 bases). V lost 3 bases, J lost 5 bases, and 14 bases lay in between. Germline values: CDR1 SEHNR, CDR2 FQNEAQ (reference sequence). This CDR3 spans 14 amino acids. CDR3 in DNA: TGTGCCAGCAGCTTCACGACTCAGGGAAACGAGCAGTACTTC. Its translation: CASSFTTQGNEQYF.

This clone was seen only once. The V gene is TRBV29-1, the J gene TRBJ2-1, with 10 positions matching TRBD2. The junction had 9 bases not matched to a gene; V was cut back by 5 bases and J by 8 bases. The CDR3 consists of 14 residues. CDR1 and CDR2 from the germline V gene are SQVTM and ANQGSEA. The CDR3 nucleotides are TGCAGCGTTTCCGGGACTAGCGTGCGGTATGAGCAGTTCTTC. It translates to CSVSGTSVRYEQFF.

The chain links TRBV7-9 to TRBJ2-1; D perhaps matches TRBD2 (6 bases). This CDR3 spans 14 amino acids. CDR1 and CDR2 from the germline V gene are SEHNR and FQNEAQ (reference sequence). CDR3 DNA: TGTGCTCTAGAGTTGGGGGGAAGGAGGAATGAGCAGTTCTTC. It is translated as CALELGGRRNEQFF.

This sequence joins TRBV7-9 and TRBJ2-2; 8 positions match TRBD1. Germline V gene data show CDR1 as SEHNR and CDR2 as FQNEAQ (reference sequence). J lost 2 bases, V lost 4 bases, and 9 bases had no gene match. The length of the CDR3 is 17 residues. CDR3 sequence: CASSYIRDRYNTGELFF. The CDR3 region has the DNA TGTGCCAGCAGCTACATTCGGGACAGGTATAACACCGGGGAGCTGTTTTTT.

V is TRBV1 and J is TRBJ1-5; the table's D call, TRBD1, has no DNA check behind it. TRBV1 is deemed a pseudogene. The length of the CDR3 is 17 residues. The CDR3 sequence: CTSSHQEGAVRNQPQHF. CDR3 coding DNA: TGCACCAGCAGCCATCAAGAGGGGGCGGTAAGAAATCAGCCCCAGCATTTT.

This chain connects TRBV10-2 to TRBJ2-3; D is perhaps TRBD2 (6 bases). V lost 3 bases to trimming and J lost 3 bases, with 16 bases between them. The CDR3 is 16 amino acids. CDR1 WSHSY and CDR2 SAAADI come from the germline V gene. The CDR3 region has the DNA TGCGCCAGCAGTGATGTATACCATGGAGGGACAGATACGCAGTATTTT. This sequence encodes CASSDVYHGGTDTQYF.

As DNA, the CDR3 is TGTGCCAGCTCCCCAGGCTTTACAGGGGGAGGCGAGCAGTACTTC. Amino acids: CASSPGFTGGGEQYF. The rearrangement uses TRBV18 and TRBJ2-7, with 8 bases aligning to TRBD1. CDR1 and CDR2 from the germline V gene are KGHSH and LQKENI. V lost 6 bases to trimming and J lost 6 bases; unmatched junction nucleotides: 13. This CDR3 has 15 residues.

This sequence joins TRBV15 and TRBJ1-2, with D unclear. The CDR3 is 18 residues long. The V gene's germline CDR1 is LNHNV and CDR2 YYDKDF (reference sequence). Trimming left V 4 bases short and J 3 bases short, with 24 bases between. CDR3 nucleotides: TGTGCCACCAGCACCCATCCTTTGGGCATAGCGAGGGACTATGGCTACACCTTC. Translating gives CATSTHPLGIARDYGYTF.

The rearrangement joins TRBV7-3 to TRBJ2-1; D may be TRBD1 (5 bases). V lost 3 bases and J 2 bases, leaving 11 bases between the germline ends. CDR3 size: 15 residues. The V gene's germline CDR1 is SGHTA and CDR2 FQGTGA. DNA for the CDR3: TGTGCCAGCAGCTTGGACACGGGCGCCTACAATGAGCAGTTCTTC. Residues: CASSLDTGAYNEQFF.

The chain employs TRBV12-5 and TRBJ2-1; D is perhaps TRBD1 (6 bases). This CDR3 has 11 residues. Between the trimmed V and J ends, which lost 8 bases and 9 bases, there was a span of 11 bases. Germline-derived CDR1 and CDR2 are LGHNT and FRNRAP. The CDR3 DNA reads as TGTGCTAGTTCAGGGGAAGGTGAGCAGTTCTTC. This sequence encodes CASSGEGEQFF.

The chain employs TRBV2 and TRBJ2-4, with no clear D. CDR3 length: 14 residues. Trimming shortened V by 8 bases and J by 0 bases, and 11 bases separated the two germline ends. CDR1 is SNHLY and CDR2 is FYNNEI in the germline V gene. The CDR3 DNA is TGTGCCAGCGACTTCCGGCTAGCCAAAAACATTCAGTACTTC. Residues: CASDFRLAKNIQYF. The variable domain in full, completed from reference TRBV2 and TRBJ2-4, reads EPEVTQTPSHQVTQMGQEVILRCVPISNHLYFYWYRQILGQKVEFLVSFYNNEISEKSEIFDDQFSVERPDGSNFTLKIRSTKLEDSAMYFCASDFRLAKNIQYFGAGTRLSVL.

The V call is TRBV29-1, the J call TRBJ1-3, with 7 bases that match TRBD1. This CDR3 has 12 residues. V dropped 7 bases and J dropped 4; count of bases not matched to a gene: 4. Germline V lookup: CDR1 SQVTM, CDR2 ANQGSEA. In DNA, the CDR3 is TGCAGCGCCGAGGGGGCAGGAAACACCATATATTTT. Protein: CSAEGAGNTIYF.

With regard to this clone: This CDR3 is also generated by other DNA sequences in the sample. V gene TRBV30 combines with J gene TRBJ2-7; D unclear. The V and J ends lost 0 bases and 4 bases respectively, with 4 bases between them. The CDR3 runs 11 residues. CDR1 GTSNPN and CDR2 SVGIG come from the germline V gene (reference sequence). CDR3 residues: CAWSVLYEQYF. The CDR3 nucleotides are TGTGCCTGGAGTGTACTTTACGAGCAGTACTTC.